The entry that follows covers one TCR beta chain sequence. Its binding antigen is unknown. No base quality information exists; no much larger clone differs at one position. V is cut by 2 bases and J by 6 bases, and the space between the germline ends is 5 bases. Including cysteine and phenylalanine, the CDR3 has 12 amino acids. The entry retains the CDR3 DNA only, 36 bases that are in frame from base 1. For CDR1 and CDR2, the germline V gene lists MNHEY and SVGEGT. The source of the sample is a study of control samples from healthy donors and cancer patients (dated by TCRdb to the early 2020s). The receptor library was made with the immunoSEQ multiplex PCR assay. TCRdb holds this immuneACCESS table with in-frame rearrangements only. Some clones are missing; in checked studies, unresolved V genes explain under half, and the rest has no known cause. A total of 130,000 or so clones appear in this sample, roughly 94% of them only once. The top ten clonotypes cover approximately 15% of the sample.

The chain links TRBV6-2 or TRBV6-3 with TRBJ1-5; there is no confident call for the D gene. Source material: PBMCs. The TCR originated in a man between 60 and 70 years old with colorectal cancer. The CDR3 region has the sequence CASSYGIQPQHF. The DNA sequence is as follows: TGTGCCAGCAGTTACGGTATTCAGCCCCAGCATTTT.